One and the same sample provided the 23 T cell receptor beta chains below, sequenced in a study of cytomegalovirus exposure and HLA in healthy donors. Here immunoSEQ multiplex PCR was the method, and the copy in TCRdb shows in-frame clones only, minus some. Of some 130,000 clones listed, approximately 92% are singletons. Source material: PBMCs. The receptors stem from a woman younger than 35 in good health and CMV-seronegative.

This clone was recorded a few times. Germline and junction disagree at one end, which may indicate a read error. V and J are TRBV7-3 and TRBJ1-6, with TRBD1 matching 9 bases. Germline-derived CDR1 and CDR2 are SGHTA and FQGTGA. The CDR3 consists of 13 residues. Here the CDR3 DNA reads TGTGCCAGCAGCCCCCGGACAGGGGAGGTTCTGGTCTTT. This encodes CASSPRTGEVLVF. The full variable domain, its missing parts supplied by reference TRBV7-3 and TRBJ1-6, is GAGVSQTPSNKVTEKGKYVELRCDPISGHTALYWYRQSLGQGPEFLIYFQGTGAADDSGLPNDRFFAVRPEGSVSTLKIQRTERGDSAVYLCASSPRTGEVLVFGNGTRLTVT.

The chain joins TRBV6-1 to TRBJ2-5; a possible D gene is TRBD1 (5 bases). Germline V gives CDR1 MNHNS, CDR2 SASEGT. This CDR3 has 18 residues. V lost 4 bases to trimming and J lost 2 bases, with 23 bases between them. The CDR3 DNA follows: TGTGCCAGCAGTGCTTGGGTGGGGCAGGGTCTGCGTCAAGAGACCCAGTACTTC. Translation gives CASSAWVGQGLRQETQYF.

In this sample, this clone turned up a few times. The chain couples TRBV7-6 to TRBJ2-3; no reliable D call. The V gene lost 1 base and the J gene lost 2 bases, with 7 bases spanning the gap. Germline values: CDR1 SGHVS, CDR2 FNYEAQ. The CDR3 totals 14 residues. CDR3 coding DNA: TGTGCCAGCAGCTTAGGGCCCTCCACAGATACGCAGTATTTT. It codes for CASSLGPSTDTQYF.

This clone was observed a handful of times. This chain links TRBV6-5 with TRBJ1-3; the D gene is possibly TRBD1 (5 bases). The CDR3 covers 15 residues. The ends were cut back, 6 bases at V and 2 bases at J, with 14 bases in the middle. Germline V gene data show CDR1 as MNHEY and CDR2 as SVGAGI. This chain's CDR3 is CASRESVGAGNTIYF. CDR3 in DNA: TGTGCCAGCAGAGAATCGGTAGGGGCTGGAAACACCATATATTTT.

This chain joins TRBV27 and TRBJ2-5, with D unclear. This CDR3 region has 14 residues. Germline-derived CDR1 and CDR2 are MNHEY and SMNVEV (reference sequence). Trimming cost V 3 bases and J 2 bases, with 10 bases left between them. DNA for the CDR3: TGTGCCAGCAGTTTCTTGGCAGGACAAGAGACCCAGTACTTC. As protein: CASSFLAGQETQYF.

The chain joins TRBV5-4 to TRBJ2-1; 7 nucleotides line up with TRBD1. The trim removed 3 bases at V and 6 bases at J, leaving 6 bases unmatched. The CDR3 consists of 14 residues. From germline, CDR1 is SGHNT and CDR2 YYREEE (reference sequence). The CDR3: CASSSQGHLNEQFF. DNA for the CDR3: TGTGCCAGCAGCTCACAGGGGCACCTCAATGAGCAGTTCTTC.

The CDR3 region is CASSRPGTSAYNEQFF. The CDR3, as DNA: TGTGCCAGCTCACGTCCCGGGACTAGCGCCTACAATGAGCAGTTCTTC. This rearrangement joins TRBV18 to TRBJ2-1, with 10 bases lining up with TRBD2. Germline loops: CDR1 KGHSH, CDR2 LQKENI. After removal of 4 bases from V and 2 bases from J, the junction contained 5 bases not matched to a gene. The CDR3 length is 16 residues.

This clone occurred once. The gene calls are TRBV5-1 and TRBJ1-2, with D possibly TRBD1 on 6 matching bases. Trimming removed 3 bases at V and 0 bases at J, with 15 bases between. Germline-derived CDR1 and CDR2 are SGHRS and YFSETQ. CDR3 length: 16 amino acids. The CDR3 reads CASSSRTDRANYGYTF. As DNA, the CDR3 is TGCGCCAGCAGCTCGCGGACAGATCGAGCTAACTATGGCTACACCTTC.

The CDR3 here is CASSSTMGQIQETQYF. In nucleotides, the CDR3 is TGTGCCAGCAGCTCAACGATGGGACAGATACAAGAGACCCAGTACTTC. The chain combines TRBV11-1 with TRBJ2-5; TRBD1 matches 7 bases. Trimming took 4 bases from V and 2 from J; bases not matched to a gene: 10. Germline V CDR1 and CDR2: SGHAT, FQDESV (reference sequence). The CDR3 consists of 16 residues.

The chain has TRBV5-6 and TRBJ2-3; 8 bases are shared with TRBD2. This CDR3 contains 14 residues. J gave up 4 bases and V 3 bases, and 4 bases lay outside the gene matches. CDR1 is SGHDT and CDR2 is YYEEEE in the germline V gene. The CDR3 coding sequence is TGTGCCAGCAGCTCCGGACTAGCCCCAGATACGCAGTATTTT. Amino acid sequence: CASSSGLAPDTQYF.

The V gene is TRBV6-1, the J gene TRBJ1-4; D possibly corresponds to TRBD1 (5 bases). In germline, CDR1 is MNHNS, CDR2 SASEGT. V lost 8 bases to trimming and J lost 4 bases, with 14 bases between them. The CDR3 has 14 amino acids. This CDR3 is CASQPGLFNEKLFF. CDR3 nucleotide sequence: TGTGCCAGCCAACCAGGGTTGTTTAATGAAAAACTGTTTTTT.

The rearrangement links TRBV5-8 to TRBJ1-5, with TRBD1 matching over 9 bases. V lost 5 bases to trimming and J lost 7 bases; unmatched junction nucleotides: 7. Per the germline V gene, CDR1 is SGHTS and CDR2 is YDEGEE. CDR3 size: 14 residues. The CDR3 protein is CASSRGQGGQPQHF. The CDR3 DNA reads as TGTGCCAGCAGTAGGGGACAGGGAGGACAGCCCCAGCATTTT.

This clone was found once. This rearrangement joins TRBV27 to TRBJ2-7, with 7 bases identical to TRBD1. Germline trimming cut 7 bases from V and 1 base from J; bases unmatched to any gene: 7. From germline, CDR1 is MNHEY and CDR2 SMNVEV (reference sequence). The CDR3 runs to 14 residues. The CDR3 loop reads CASKPGGDSYEQYF. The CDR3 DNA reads TGTGCCAGCAAGCCAGGGGGTGATTCCTACGAGCAGTACTTC.

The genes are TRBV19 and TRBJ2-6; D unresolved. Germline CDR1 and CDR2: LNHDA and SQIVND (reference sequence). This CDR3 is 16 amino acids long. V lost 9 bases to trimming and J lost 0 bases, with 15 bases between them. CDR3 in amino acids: CASSDGARSGANVLTF. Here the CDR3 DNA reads TGTGCCAGCTCCGACGGAGCCCGCTCTGGGGCCAACGTCCTGACTTTC. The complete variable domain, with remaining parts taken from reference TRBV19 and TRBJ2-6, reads DGGITQSPKYLFRKEGQNVTLSCEQNLNHDAMYWYRQDPGQGLRLIYYSQIVNDFQKGDIAEGYSVSREKKESFPLTVTSAQKNPTAFYLCASSDGARSGANVLTFGAGSRLTVL.

This CDR3 reads CASSVGQGNSYEQYF. CDR3 nucleotides: TGTGCCAGCAGCGTGGGACAGGGGAACTCCTACGAGCAGTACTTC. The chain has TRBV9 and TRBJ2-7, with 10 bases aligning to TRBD1. CDR1 and CDR2 from the germline V gene are SGDLS and YYNGEE. The V segment lost 2 bases and the J segment 0 bases; nucleotides outside the gene matches: 2. The CDR3 covers 15 residues.

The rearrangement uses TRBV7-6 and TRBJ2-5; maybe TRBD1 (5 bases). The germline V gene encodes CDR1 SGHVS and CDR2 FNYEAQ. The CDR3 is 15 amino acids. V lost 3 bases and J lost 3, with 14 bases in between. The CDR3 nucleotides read TGTGCCAGCAGCTTGGTGACAGAAGAGGAAGAGACCCAGTACTTC. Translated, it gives CASSLVTEEEETQYF.

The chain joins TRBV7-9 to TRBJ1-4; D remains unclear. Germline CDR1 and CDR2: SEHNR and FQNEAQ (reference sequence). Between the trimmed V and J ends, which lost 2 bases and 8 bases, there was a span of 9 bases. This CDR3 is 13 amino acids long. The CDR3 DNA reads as TGTGCCAGCAGCTTAAGCGGGGAGGAAAAACTGTTTTTT. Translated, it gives CASSLSGEEKLFF.

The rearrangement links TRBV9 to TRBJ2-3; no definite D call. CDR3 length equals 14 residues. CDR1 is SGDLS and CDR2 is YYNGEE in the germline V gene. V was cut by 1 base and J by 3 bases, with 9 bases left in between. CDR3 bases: TGTGCCAGCAGCGTAATCCCCACTACAGATACGCAGTATTTT. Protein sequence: CASSVIPTTDTQYF.

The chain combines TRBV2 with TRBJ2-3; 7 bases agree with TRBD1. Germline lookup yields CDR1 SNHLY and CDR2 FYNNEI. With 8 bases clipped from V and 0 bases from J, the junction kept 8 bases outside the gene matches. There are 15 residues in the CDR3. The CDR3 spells CASVTGYSSTDTQYF. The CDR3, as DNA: TGTGCCAGCGTGACAGGGTACTCTAGCACAGATACGCAGTATTTT. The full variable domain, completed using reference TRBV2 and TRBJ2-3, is EPEVTQTPSHQVTQMGQEVILRCVPISNHLYFYWYRQILGQKVEFLVSFYNNEISEKSEIFDDQFSVERPDGSNFTLKIRSTKLEDSAMYFCASVTGYSSTDTQYFGPGTRLTVL.

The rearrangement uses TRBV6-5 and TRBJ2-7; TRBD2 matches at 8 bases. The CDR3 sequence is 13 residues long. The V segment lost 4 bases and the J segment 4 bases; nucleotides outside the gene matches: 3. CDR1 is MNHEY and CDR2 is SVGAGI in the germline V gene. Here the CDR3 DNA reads TGTGCCAGCAGTTCGGGGGGGTCTTACGAGCAGTACTTC. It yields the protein CASSSGGSYEQYF.

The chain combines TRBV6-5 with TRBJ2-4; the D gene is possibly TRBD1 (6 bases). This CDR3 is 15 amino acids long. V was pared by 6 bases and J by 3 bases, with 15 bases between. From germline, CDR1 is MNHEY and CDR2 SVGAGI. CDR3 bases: TGTGCCAGCAGCCGAGACCGGGACAACAAAAACATTCAGTACTTC. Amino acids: CASSRDRDNKNIQYF.

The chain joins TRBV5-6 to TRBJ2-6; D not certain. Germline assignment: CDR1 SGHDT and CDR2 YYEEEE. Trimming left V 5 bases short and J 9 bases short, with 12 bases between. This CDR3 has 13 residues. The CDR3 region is CASRLETGNVLTF. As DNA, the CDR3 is TGTGCCAGCAGATTAGAGACGGGCAACGTCCTGACTTTC. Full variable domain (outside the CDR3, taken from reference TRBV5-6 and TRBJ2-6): DAGVTQSPTHLIKTRGQQVTLRCSPKSGHDTVSWYQQALGQGPQFIFQYYEEEERQRGNFPDRFSGHQFPNYSSELNVNALLLGDSALYLCASRLETGNVLTFGAGSRLTVL.

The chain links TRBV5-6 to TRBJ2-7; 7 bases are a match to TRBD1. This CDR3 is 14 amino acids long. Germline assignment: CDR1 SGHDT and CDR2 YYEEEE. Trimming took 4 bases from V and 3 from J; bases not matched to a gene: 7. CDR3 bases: TGTGCCAGCAGCCCAGGGGACAGACTCTACGAGCAGTACTTC. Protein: CASSPGDRLYEQYF.